This T cell receptor (beta chain) emerged from a study of graft-versus-host responses after intestinal transplantation. Sequenced by immunoSEQ multiplex PCR; TCRdb stores in-frame clones only, minus some. This repertoire shows about 15,000 clones, around 94% found once; its top ten account for 0.6% to 0.85%. Trimming pared 5 bases from V and 1 base from J, leaving 9 bases between. The CDR3 runs to 14 residues. Germline CDR1 MNHEY, CDR2 SMNVEV (reference sequence). The rearrangement uses TRBV27 and TRBJ1-5; D is undetermined. The source was PBMCs, collected 9 days after transplant. The sequence was obtained from a human patient who received an intestinal transplant, so some T cells may come from the graft donor. This CDR3 is CASSPGRSNQPQHF. DNA for the CDR3: TGTGCCAGCAGTCCCGGTAGGAGCAATCAGCCCCAGCATTTT.